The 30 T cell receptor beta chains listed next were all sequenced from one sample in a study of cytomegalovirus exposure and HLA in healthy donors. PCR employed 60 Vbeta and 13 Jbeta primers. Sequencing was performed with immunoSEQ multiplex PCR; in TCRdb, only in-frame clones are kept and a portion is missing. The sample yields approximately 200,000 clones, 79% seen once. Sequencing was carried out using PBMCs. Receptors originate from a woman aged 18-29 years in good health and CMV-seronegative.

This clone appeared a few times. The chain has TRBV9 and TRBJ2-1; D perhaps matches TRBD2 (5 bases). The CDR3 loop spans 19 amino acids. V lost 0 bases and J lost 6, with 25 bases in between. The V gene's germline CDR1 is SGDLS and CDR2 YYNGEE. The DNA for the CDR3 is TGTGCCAGCAGCGTAGAAGCCCTCTCACTAGAGCCTACTTTCAATGAGCAGTTCTTC. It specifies CASSVEALSLEPTFNEQFF.

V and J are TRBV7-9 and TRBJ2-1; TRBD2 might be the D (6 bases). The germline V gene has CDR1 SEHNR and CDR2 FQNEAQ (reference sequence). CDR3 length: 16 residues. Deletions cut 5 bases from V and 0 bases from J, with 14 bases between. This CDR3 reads CASSPPGLSSYNEQFF. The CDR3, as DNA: TGTGCCAGCAGCCCGCCGGGACTCAGCTCCTACAATGAGCAGTTCTTC.

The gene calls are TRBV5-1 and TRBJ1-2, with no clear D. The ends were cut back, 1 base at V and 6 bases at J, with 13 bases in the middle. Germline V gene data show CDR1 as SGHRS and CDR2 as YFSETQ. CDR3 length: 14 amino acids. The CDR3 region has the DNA TGCGCCAGCAGCTTGTTGTTTGGGGAGGATGGCTACACCTTC. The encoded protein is CASSLLFGEDGYTF.

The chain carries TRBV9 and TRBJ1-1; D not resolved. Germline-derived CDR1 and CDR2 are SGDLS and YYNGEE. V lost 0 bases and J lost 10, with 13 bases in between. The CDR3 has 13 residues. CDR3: CASSVAGLQRAFF. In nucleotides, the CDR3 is TGTGCCAGCAGCGTAGCCGGACTTCAGAGAGCTTTCTTT.

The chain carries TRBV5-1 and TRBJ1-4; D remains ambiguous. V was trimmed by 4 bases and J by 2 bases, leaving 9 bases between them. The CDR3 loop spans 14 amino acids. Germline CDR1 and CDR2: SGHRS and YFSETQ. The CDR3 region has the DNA TGCGCCAGCAGCCGAGGGTCCACTAATGAAAAACTGTTTTTT. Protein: CASSRGSTNEKLFF.

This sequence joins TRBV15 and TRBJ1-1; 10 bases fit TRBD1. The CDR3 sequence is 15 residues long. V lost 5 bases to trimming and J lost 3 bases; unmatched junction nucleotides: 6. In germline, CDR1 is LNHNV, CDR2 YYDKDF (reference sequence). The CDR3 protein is CATSLPGTGDTEAFF. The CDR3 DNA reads TGTGCCACCAGCTTACCCGGGACAGGGGACACTGAAGCTTTCTTT.

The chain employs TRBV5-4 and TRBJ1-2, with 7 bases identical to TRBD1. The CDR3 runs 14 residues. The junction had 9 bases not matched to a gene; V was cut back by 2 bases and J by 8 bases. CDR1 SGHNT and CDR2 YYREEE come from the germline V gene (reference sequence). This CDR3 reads CASSLLQGGRGYTF. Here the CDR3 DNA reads TGTGCCAGCAGCTTATTACAAGGGGGCCGGGGCTACACCTTC.

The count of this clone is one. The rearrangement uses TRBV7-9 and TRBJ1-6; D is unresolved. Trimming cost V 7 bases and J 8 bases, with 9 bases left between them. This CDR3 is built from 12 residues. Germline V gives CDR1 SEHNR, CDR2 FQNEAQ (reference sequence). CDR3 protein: CASTVYDSPLHF. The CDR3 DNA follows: TGTGCCAGCACCGTTTATGATTCACCCCTCCACTTT.

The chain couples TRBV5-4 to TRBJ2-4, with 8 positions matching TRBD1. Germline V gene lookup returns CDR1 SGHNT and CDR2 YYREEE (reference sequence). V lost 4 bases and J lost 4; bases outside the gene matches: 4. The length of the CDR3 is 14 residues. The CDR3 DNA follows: TGTGCCAGCAGCGATGGACAGGGAAAAAACATTCAGTACTTC. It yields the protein CASSDGQGKNIQYF.

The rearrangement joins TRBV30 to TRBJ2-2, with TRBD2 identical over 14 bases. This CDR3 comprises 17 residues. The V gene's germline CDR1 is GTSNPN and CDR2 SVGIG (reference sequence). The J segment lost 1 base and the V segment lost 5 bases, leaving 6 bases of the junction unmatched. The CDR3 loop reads CAWGGLAGVLNTGELFF. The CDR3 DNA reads TGTGCCTGGGGGGGACTAGCGGGAGTACTGAACACCGGGGAGCTGTTTTTT.

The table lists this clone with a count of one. The CDR3 region is CASSKSGNPNEQYF. The CDR3 DNA reads as TGTGCCAGCAGTAAATCCGGGAACCCGAACGAGCAGTACTTC. The genes are TRBV6-5 and TRBJ2-7; D might be TRBD2 (5 bases). The germline CDR1 and CDR2 sequences are MNHEY and SVGAGI. The CDR3 runs to 14 residues. V lost 5 bases, J lost 5 bases, and 16 bases lay in between.

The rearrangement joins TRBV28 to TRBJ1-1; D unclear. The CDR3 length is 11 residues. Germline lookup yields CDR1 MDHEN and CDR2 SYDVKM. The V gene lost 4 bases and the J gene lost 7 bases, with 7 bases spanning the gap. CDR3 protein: CASSSRLEAFF. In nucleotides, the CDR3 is TGTGCCAGCAGTTCGAGGCTTGAAGCTTTCTTT.

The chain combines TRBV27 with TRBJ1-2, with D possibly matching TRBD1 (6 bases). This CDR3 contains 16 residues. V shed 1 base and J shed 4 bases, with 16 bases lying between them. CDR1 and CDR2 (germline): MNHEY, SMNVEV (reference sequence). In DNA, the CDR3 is TGTGCCAGCAGTTTATTGTCCACAGGGCGGAGCTATGGCTACACCTTC. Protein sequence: CASSLLSTGRSYGYTF.

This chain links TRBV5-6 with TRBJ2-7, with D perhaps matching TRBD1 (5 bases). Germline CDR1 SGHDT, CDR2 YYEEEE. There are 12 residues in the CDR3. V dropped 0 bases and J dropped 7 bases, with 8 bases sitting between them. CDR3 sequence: CASSLDWTEQYF. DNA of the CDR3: TGTGCCAGCAGCTTGGATTGGACAGAGCAGTACTTC.

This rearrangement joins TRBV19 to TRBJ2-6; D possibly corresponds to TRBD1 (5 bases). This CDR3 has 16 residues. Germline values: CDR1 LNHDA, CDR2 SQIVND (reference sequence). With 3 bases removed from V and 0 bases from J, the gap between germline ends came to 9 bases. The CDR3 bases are TGTGCCAGTAGTATGGGGCAGTCCTCTGGGGCCAACGTCCTGACTTTC. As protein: CASSMGQSSGANVLTF.

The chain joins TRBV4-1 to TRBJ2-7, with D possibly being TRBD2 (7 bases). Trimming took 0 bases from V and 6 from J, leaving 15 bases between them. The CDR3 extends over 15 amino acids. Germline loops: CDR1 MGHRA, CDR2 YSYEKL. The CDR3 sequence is CASSQDEGGRVEQYF. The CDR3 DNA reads TGCGCCAGCAGCCAAGATGAGGGGGGGCGCGTCGAGCAGTACTTC.

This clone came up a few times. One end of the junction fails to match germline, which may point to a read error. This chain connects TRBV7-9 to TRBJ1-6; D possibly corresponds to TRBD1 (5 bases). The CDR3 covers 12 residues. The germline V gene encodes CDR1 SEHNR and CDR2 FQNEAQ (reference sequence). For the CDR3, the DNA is TGTTCCAGCAGCTCCGGCAGGGCACCCCTCCACTTT. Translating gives CSSSSGRAPLHF.

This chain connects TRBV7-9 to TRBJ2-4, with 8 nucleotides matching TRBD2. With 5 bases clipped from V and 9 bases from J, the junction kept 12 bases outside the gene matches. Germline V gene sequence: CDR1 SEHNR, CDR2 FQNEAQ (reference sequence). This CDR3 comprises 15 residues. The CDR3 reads CASSQLSGAGGIQYF. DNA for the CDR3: TGTGCCAGCAGCCAACTGAGCGGCGCGGGGGGCATTCAGTACTTC.

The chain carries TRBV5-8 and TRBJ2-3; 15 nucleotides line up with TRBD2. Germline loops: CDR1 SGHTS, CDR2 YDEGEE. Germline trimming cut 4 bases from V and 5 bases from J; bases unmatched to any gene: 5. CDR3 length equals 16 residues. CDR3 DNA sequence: TGTGCCAGCAGCGCGGGACTAGCGGGGGGAGAAGATACGCAGTATTTT. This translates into CASSAGLAGGEDTQYF.

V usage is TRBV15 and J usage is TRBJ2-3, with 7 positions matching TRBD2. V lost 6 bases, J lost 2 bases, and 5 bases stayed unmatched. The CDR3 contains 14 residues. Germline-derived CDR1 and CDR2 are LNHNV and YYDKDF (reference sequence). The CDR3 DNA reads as TGTGCCACCAGGATGGGGGGGGACACAGATACGCAGTATTTT. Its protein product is CATRMGGDTDTQYF.

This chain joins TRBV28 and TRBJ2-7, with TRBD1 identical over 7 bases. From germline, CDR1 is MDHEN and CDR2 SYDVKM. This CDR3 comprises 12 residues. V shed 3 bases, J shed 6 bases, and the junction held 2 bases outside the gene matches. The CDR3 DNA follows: TGTGCCAGCAGTTTTACAGGGGCCGAGCAGTACTTC. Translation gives CASSFTGAEQYF.

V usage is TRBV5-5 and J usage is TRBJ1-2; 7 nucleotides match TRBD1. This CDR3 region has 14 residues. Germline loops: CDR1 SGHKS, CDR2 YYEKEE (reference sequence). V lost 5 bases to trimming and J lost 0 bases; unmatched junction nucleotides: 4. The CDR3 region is CASRRDRANYGYTF. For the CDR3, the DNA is TGTGCCAGCAGGCGAGACAGGGCTAACTATGGCTACACCTTC.

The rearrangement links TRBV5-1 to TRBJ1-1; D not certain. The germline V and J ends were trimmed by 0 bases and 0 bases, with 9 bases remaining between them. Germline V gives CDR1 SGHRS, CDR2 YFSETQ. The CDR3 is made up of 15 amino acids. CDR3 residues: CASSLVPGLNTEAFF. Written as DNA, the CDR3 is TGCGCCAGCAGCTTGGTTCCGGGTCTGAACACTGAAGCTTTCTTT.

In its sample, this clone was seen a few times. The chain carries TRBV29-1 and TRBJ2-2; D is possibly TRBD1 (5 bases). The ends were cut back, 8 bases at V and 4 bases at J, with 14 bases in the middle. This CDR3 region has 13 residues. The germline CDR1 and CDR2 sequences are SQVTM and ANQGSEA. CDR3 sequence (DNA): TGCAGCATAAAAGGGGTCGGCACCGGGGAGCTGTTTTTT. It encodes CSIKGVGTGELFF.

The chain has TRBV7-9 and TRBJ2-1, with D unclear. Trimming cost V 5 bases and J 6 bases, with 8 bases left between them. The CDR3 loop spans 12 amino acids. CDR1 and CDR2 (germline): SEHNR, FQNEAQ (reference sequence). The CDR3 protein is CASSLTANEQFF. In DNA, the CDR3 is TGTGCCAGCAGCCTCACAGCCAATGAGCAGTTCTTC.

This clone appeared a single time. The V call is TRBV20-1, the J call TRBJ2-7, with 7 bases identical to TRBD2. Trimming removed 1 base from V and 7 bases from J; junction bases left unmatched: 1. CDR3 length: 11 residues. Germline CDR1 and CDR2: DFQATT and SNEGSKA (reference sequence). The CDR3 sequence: CSARGAGEQYF. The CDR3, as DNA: TGCAGTGCTAGAGGAGCGGGGGAGCAGTACTTC.

CDR3 protein: CATRGGSYEQYF. In DNA form, the CDR3 reads TGTGCCACCCGGGGGGGCTCCTACGAGCAGTACTTC. V is TRBV10-3 and J is TRBJ2-7; 8 positions match TRBD2. CDR1 and CDR2 (germline): ENHRY, SYGVKD. J lost 0 bases, V lost 10 bases, and 2 bases had no gene match. The CDR3 loop spans 12 amino acids.

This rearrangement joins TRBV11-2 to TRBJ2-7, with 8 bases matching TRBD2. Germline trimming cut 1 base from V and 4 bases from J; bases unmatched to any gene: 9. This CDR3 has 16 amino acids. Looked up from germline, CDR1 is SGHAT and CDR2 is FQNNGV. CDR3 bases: TGTGCCAGCAGCTTAGGTTCAGACGGGGGGGATTACGAGCAGTACTTC. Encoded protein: CASSLGSDGGDYEQYF.

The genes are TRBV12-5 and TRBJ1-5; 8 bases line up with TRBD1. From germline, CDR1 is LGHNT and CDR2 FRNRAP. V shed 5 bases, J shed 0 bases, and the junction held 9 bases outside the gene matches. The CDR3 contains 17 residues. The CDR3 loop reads CASGPPTGAHSNQPQHF. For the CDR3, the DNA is TGTGCTAGTGGTCCGCCGACAGGGGCACATAGCAATCAGCCCCAGCATTTT.

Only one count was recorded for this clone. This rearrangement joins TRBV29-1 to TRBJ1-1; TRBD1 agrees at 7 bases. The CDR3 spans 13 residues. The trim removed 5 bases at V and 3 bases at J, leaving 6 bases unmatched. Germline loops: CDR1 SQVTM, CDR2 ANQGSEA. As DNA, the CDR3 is TGCAGCGTTCTCGGGACAGCCGACACTGAAGCTTTCTTT. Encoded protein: CSVLGTADTEAFF.